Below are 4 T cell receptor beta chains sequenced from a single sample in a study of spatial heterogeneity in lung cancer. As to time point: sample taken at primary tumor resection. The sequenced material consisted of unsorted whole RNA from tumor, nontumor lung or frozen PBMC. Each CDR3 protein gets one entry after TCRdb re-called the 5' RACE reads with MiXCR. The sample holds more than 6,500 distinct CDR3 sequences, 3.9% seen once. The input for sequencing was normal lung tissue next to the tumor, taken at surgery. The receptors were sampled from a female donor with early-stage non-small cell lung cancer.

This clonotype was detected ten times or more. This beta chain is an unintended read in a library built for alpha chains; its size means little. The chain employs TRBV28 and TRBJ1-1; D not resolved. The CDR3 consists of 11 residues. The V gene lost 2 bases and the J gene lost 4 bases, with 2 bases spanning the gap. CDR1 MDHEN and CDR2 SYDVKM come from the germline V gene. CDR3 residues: CASSLPTEAFF. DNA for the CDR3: TGTGCCAGCAGTTTACCCACTGAAGCTTTCTTT.

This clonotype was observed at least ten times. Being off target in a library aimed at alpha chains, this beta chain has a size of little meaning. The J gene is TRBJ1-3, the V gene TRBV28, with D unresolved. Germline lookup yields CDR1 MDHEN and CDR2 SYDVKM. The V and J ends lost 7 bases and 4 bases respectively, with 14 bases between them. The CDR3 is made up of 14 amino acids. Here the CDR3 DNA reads TGTGCCAGCACCCCTCGTAACTCGGGAAACACCATATATTTT. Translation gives CASTPRNSGNTIYF.

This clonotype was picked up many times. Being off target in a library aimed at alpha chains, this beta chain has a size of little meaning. The CDR3 reads CSALRQGGGNQPQHF. The CDR3 nucleotides read TGCAGTGCTCTCCGACAGGGAGGAGGCAATCAGCCCCAGCATTTT. The chain has TRBV20-1 and TRBJ1-5, with 7 bases aligning to TRBD1. V was clipped by 5 bases and J by 2 bases; unmatched bases: 9. The V gene's germline CDR1 is DFQATT and CDR2 SNEGSKA (reference sequence). CDR3 size: 15 residues.

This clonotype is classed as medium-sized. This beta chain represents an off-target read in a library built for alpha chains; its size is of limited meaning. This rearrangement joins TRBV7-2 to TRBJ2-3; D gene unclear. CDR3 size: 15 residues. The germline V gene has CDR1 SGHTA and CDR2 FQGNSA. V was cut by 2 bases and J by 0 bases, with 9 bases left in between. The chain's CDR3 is CASSLRWSSTDTQYF. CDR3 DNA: TGTGCCAGCAGCTTAAGATGGTCTAGCACAGATACGCAGTATTTT.